The present TCR beta chain was sequenced within a study of T cell repertoires in cytomegalovirus infection. Overall study context: Selection of CMV epitopes for the study included recently identified HLA-C-restricted and well-studied HLA-B-restricted ones. Study-wide results and caveats: Of the TCR beta families, the public ones yielded a cumulative frequency that identified carriers of CMV plus the relevant HLA.

CDR3 length: 14 residues. With 3 bases removed from V and 5 bases from J, the gap between germline ends came to 13 bases. Looked up from germline, CDR1 is ENHRY and CDR2 is SYGVKD. For this clonotype: Its specificity is not known.

TCRdb fed the reads into MiXCR, producing one record per CDR3 protein. The sample has tens of thousands of distinct CDR3 sequences; about 20% are singletons. The chain carries TRBV10-3 and TRBJ1-1; weak D call: TRBD1 (5 bases). The receptor comes from a human donor in good health (CMV status not recorded). Some clones in this sample may be carry-over from other donors' samples. This specimen consisted of CD8+ T cells from cultured PBMCs, obtained from culture after CMV antigen stimulation. The CDR3 coding sequence is TGTGCCATCAGTGAAACAGGAGGGAGTACTGAAGCTTTCTTT. It translates to CAISETGGSTEAFF.